A selection of T cell receptor beta chains follows, all from one sample in a study of blood T cell repertoires in COVID-19. The method was immunoSEQ multiplex PCR; TCRdb's version includes in-frame clones alone and lacks a portion of them. The repertoire includes roughly 30,000 clones, roughly 90% of them detected once, and 4.5% to 7.5% sits in the top ten. The sequenced sample consisted of peripheral blood. The receptors were gathered from a human donor in a cohort sampled during active COVID-19. Each CDR3 is given with its conserved first and last residue. Only part of the rows carry a size: once, few, many, or a class if the clone is expanded.

TRBV13 | - | 15 | CASSSVDRGRNEQFF
TRBV12-3/TRBV12-4 | - | 12 | CASSLGYQLQYF
TRBV7-2 | - | 16 | CASSPRDRDLQETQYF
TRBV2 | - | 15 | CASSETTTSTDTQYF
TRBV7-6 | - | 13 | CASSPMGGGEQFF
TRBV4-1 | once | 17 | CASSQIAGTGGYNEQFF
TRBV19 | - | 14 | CASSPRTAYYEQYF
TRBV6-6 | - | 14 | CASPRGLLLGTQYF
TRBV6-4 | - | 15 | CASSDSSGGANEQFF
TRBV11-2 | - | 15 | CASSHRTSGADIQYF
TRBV19 | - | 15 | CASSMSGGDQETQYF
TRBV6-1 | - | 15 | CASSEGQMYNSPLHF
TRBV4-2 | - | 19 | CASSQDGQGNAGAKNIQYF
TRBV30 | few | 14 | CAWSITGGGEKLFF
TRBV7-6 | - | 15 | CASSLGTSGGETQYF
TRBV9 | - | 12 | CASSTRGNGYTF
TRBV9 | - | 15 | CASSVVRTGRDEQFF
TRBV11-2 | once | 17 | CASNEPEGALAKNIQYF
TRBV6-6 | - | 15 | CASTPGRRDTGELFF
TRBV10-3 | - | 16 | CAISETSGGRNTEAFF
TRBV6-5 | - | 13 | CASSLQGGTEAFF
TRBV2 | - | 12 | CASIGGDNEQFF
TRBV25-1 | - | 16 | CASSARDSSYNSPLHF
TRBV6-5 | once | 14 | CATKIAGAGETQYF
TRBV4-1 | - | 14 | CASSPRDSTDTQYF
TRBV2 | - | 15 | CASRKAVSGGETQYF
TRBV3-1/TRBV3-2 | - | 15 | CASSQDRRAFDEAFF
TRBV7-2 | - | 15 | CASSFIAGRGYEQYF
TRBV15 | once | 15 | CATSGTGASYNEQFF
TRBV30 | - | 14 | CAWSVTPTNEKLFF
TRBV6-4 | - | 13 | CASSDGTGTGYTF
TRBV7-2 | - | 16 | CASSFPLAGSYNEQFF